The 21 T cell receptor beta chains listed next were all sequenced from one sample in a study of molecular identifiers for immune sequencing clone quantification. A single record per CDR3 protein comes from TCRdb applying MiXCR to the PCR reads. In the table there are approximately 97,000 distinct CDR3 sequences, under 40% of which are singletons. Sequenced: naive CD8+ T cells from blood, with Jurkat cell RNA spiked in. Specified subset: FACS-sorted CD8+CD4-CCR7+CD45RA+ naive T cells. Source of these receptors: a human donor in good health. Some libraries in this study had Jurkat cell RNA spiked in.

The V and J genes are TRBV13 and TRBJ2-7; D is perhaps TRBD1 or TRBD2 (5 bases each). This CDR3 contains 14 residues. In germline, CDR1 is PRHDT, CDR2 FYEKMQ (reference sequence). Trimming left V 3 bases short and J 2 bases short, with 11 bases between. CDR3 coding DNA: TGTGCCAGCAGCTTCAGGGACGAAACCTACGAGCAGTACTTC. This sequence encodes CASSFRDETYEQYF.

The V call is TRBV29-1, the J call TRBJ2-3; D is perhaps TRBD2 (5 bases). The CDR3 consists of 14 residues. V lost 2 bases and J 0 bases, leaving 9 bases between the germline ends. The germline V gene has CDR1 SQVTM and CDR2 ANQGSEA. Here the CDR3 DNA reads TGCAGCGTTGAAAGGCGACTAAGCACAGATACGCAGTATTTT. This codes for CSVERRLSTDTQYF.

With respect to this clonotype: Relative to the germline gene, one junction end is altered; a read error may explain this. The chain carries TRBV28 and TRBJ2-7; unclear D gene. Germline V CDR1 and CDR2: MDHEN, SYDVKM. This CDR3 comprises 15 residues. The CDR3 reads CASSFRGIISYELYF. DNA of the CDR3: TGTGCCAGCAGTTTTCGTGGGATTATCTCCTACGAGCTGTACTTC.

With respect to this clonotype: A much bigger clone sits one base away, suggesting this may be a read error. Lacking the conserved final phenylalanine or tryptophan, this CDR3 likely reflects a read error. The chain combines TRBV7-9 with TRBJ2-5, with TRBD1 matching 7 bases. The ends lost 4 bases at V and 2 bases at J; junction bases unmatched: 4. This CDR3 spans 14 amino acids. CDR1 is SEHNR and CDR2 is FQNEAQ in the germline V gene (reference sequence). This CDR3 is CASSSDRRQETQYS. The DNA of the CDR3 is TGTGCCAGCAGCTCGGACAGGCGGCAAGAGACCCAGTACTCC.

The V call is TRBV27, the J call TRBJ1-2; D possibly corresponds to TRBD1 (6 bases). Deletions cut 0 bases from V and 8 bases from J, with 10 bases between. The CDR3 is 13 amino acids. The germline V gene has CDR1 MNHEY and CDR2 SMNVEV (reference sequence). Here the CDR3 DNA reads TGTGCCAGCAGTTTATCCGGACAGAACGGCTACACCTTC. It codes for CASSLSGQNGYTF.

In the case of this clonotype: A read error may explain this, as a much larger clone is one base away. The chain carries TRBV7-9 and TRBJ2-3, with 9 positions matching TRBD1. Looked up from germline, CDR1 is SEHNR and CDR2 is FQNEAQ (reference sequence). This CDR3 spans 16 amino acids. CDR3 bases: TGTGCCAGCAGCTCCAGACAGGGGGATTACACAGATATGCAGTATTTT. It codes for CASSSRQGDYTDMQYF.

Relative to its sample, this clonotype is medium-sized (0.01 to 0.1%). The rearrangement links TRBV28 to TRBJ2-4; no reliable D call. The germline CDR1 and CDR2 sequences are MDHEN and SYDVKM. The CDR3 covers 15 residues. Trimming took 5 bases from V and 3 from J, leaving 14 bases between them. The CDR3 protein is CASSPLLWGKNIQYF. In DNA form, the CDR3 reads TGTGCCAGCAGTCCTCTACTATGGGGCAAAAACATTCAGTACTTC. The variable domain in full, completed from reference TRBV28 and TRBJ2-4, reads DVKVTQSSRYLVKRTGEKVFLECVQDMDHENMFWYRQDPGLGLRLIYFSYDVKMKEKGDIPEGYSVSREKKERFSLILESASTNQTSMYLCASSPLLWGKNIQYFGAGTRLSVL.

V gene TRBV2 combines with J gene TRBJ2-7; 7 positions agree with TRBD1. Germline V gene data show CDR1 as SNHLY and CDR2 as FYNNEI. The V gene end was trimmed by 4 bases and the J gene end by 4 bases; junction bases not matched to a gene: 16. The length of the CDR3 is 17 residues. DNA of the CDR3: TGTGCCAGCAGTGTGAAGACCCCGGGACAGAGACTGTACGAGCAGTACTTC. Amino acid sequence: CASSVKTPGQRLYEQYF.

There are a few counts of this clonotype. A much larger clone differs from this one at a single base, so this may be a read error. The rearrangement joins TRBV28 to TRBJ2-5, with 8 bases lining up with TRBD2. CDR1 and CDR2 (germline): MDHEN, SYDVKM. The CDR3 extends over 15 amino acids. The CDR3 reads CASSSGGRRGEPQYF. The DNA of the CDR3 is TGTGCCAGCAGTTCCGGCGGGAGGCGGGGAGAGCCCCAGTACTTC.

About this clonotype: A read error is possible here, since a much larger clone lies one base away. This rearrangement joins TRBV2 to TRBJ1-5, with D maybe TRBD1 (5 bases). The CDR3 is made up of 14 amino acids. CDR1 is SNHLY, CDR2 FYNNEI, per germline. CDR3 sequence: CTSREGMSNQPQHF. CDR3 coding DNA: TGTACCAGCAGGGAAGGGATGAGCAATCAGCCCCAGCATTTT.

In its sample, this clonotype was seen many times. The gene calls are TRBV7-2 and TRBJ2-7; D perhaps matches TRBD1 (6 bases). Germline assignment: CDR1 SGHTA and CDR2 FQGNSA. This CDR3 comprises 15 residues. V lost 7 bases and J 3 bases, leaving 19 bases between the germline ends. DNA for the CDR3: TGTGCCAGCACCTGGGGCACAGGGCCCGTCTACGAGCAGTACTTC. Its protein is CASTWGTGPVYEQYF.

The V gene is TRBV7-2, the J gene TRBJ2-2; D is possibly TRBD2 (5 bases). The germline gives CDR1 SGHTA, CDR2 FQGNSA. With 5 bases removed from V and 1 base from J, the gap between germline ends came to 8 bases. The CDR3 is 14 amino acids. In DNA form, the CDR3 reads TGTGCCAGCAGCATAAGCGGGAACACCGGGGAGCTGTTTTTT. Protein: CASSISGNTGELFF.

Of note for this clonotype: Possible read error: a much larger clone is one base away. J is TRBJ2-3 and V is TRBV28; 13 bases map to TRBD2. CDR1 is MDHEN, CDR2 SYDVKM, per germline. The CDR3 contains 16 residues. CDR3 residues: CASRPRLAGGSDTQFF. The CDR3 nucleotides are TGTGCCAGCAGACCACGACTAGCGGGAGGATCAGATACGCAGTTTTTT.

In regard to this clonotype: A much larger clone sits a single nucleotide away, making a read error possible. The V gene is TRBV9, the J gene TRBJ2-2; 7 bases are a match to TRBD1. The junction had 10 bases not matched to a gene; V was cut back by 2 bases and J by 6 bases. CDR3 length: 16 residues. CDR1 is SGDLS and CDR2 is YYNGEE in the germline V gene. The CDR3 protein is CASSVSRDRNAGELFF. The CDR3 DNA sequence: TGTGCCAGCAGCGTGAGCCGGGACAGAAACGCCGGGGAGCTGTTTTTT. The variable domain in full, with the rest retrieved from reference TRBV9 and TRBJ2-2, is DSGVTQTPKHLITATGQRVTLRCSPRSGDLSVYWYQQSLDQGLQFLIQYYNGEERAKGNILERFSAQQFPDLHSELNLSSLELGDSALYFCASSVSRDRNAGELFFGEGSRLTVL.

The chain recombines TRBV6-5 with TRBJ1-1; D gene uncertain. The length of the CDR3 is 14 residues. CDR1 and CDR2 from the germline V gene are MNHEY and SVGAGI. The V and J ends lost 2 bases and 4 bases respectively, with 11 bases between them. The CDR3 region is CASSYANDGTEAFF. For the CDR3, the DNA is TGTGCCAGCAGTTACGCCAACGACGGCACTGAAGCTTTCTTT.

The chain uses TRBV2 and TRBJ2-7; TRBD1 aligns across 8 bases. Germline CDR1 is SNHLY and CDR2 is FYNNEI. J was trimmed by 3 bases and V by 4 bases; bases with no gene match: 8. The CDR3 is 15 amino acids. The CDR3 sequence: CASSVPTGDSYEQYF. In DNA, the CDR3 is TGTGCCAGCAGTGTTCCGACAGGGGATAGCTACGAGCAGTACTTC.

This clonotype was counted a single time. In nucleotides, the CDR3 is TGCAGAGGTGACCGCTCCCCCTGTGAGCAGTTCTTC. It encodes CRGDRSPCEQFF. The gene calls are TRBV29-1 and TRBJ2-1; D is uncertain. The CDR3 extends over 12 amino acids. Per the germline V gene, CDR1 is SQVTM and CDR2 is ANQGSEA.

This clonotype was observed a handful of times. The V gene is TRBV7-6, the J gene TRBJ2-5; tentative D call: TRBD2 (6 bases). The germline CDR1 and CDR2 sequences are SGHVS and FNYEAQ. The CDR3 runs to 17 residues. V was clipped by 2 bases and J by 5 bases, with 21 bases between them. The CDR3 DNA reads as TGTGCCAGCAGCTTATTTGGGCGGACTACGGAAATTGAGACCCAGTACTTC. Amino acids: CASSLFGRTTEIETQYF.

In regard to this clonotype: This clone may be a read error of a much larger clone one base away. The J gene is TRBJ2-7, the V gene TRBV2; no definite D call. The germline gives CDR1 SNHLY, CDR2 FYNNEI. The ends were cut back, 8 bases at V and 9 bases at J, with 23 bases in the middle. This CDR3 region has 14 residues. The CDR3 bases are TGTGCCAGCTGTGTCGAAGAGTTGACGCATCGGCAGTACTTC. Amino acids: CASCVEELTHRQYF.

This chain joins TRBV7-2 and TRBJ2-5; D is undetermined. Germline CDR1 reads SGHTA; CDR2 reads FQGNSA. The CDR3 sequence is 12 residues long. V was pared by 4 bases and J by 4 bases, with 7 bases between. The CDR3 bases are TGTGCCAGCAGCTCTTCTGGAGAGACCCAGTACTTC. This translates into CASSSSGETQYF.

This clonotype appeared many times. This sequence joins TRBV13 and TRBJ1-2; D gene unclear. Germline assignment: CDR1 PRHDT and CDR2 FYEKMQ (reference sequence). CDR3 length: 13 amino acids. Trimming removed 0 bases from V and 4 bases from J, with 6 bases in between. The CDR3 reads CASSLGRSYGYTF. The DNA for the CDR3 is TGTGCCAGCAGCTTAGGACGGAGCTATGGCTACACCTTC.